This T cell receptor beta chain originates from a study of T cell repertoires in cytomegalovirus infection. Across the whole study: Public signatures in TCR beta pointed to CMV infection and matching HLA type. Study outcomes and limitations: Cumulative frequency of public TCR beta families picked out carriers of CMV plus the relevant HLA. Clonotype analysis showed dominance of the ex vivo response by HLA-C-restricted CMV-specific TCR beta clonotypes.

The sample holds many counts of this clonotype. Its matching antigen is unknown. Trimming took 2 bases from V and 7 from J; bases not matched to a gene: 9. The CDR3 runs to 15 residues. The germline CDR1 and CDR2 sequences are SGHTA and FQGNSA. Each CDR3 protein is one row after TCRdb ran MiXCR on the reads. The data show a few hundred thousand distinct CDR3 sequences, roughly 16% seen once. This sequence joins TRBV7-2 and TRBJ1-2; 8 bases are a match to TRBD1. The material sequenced was PBMCs. The receptor was isolated from a human donor in good health (CMV status not recorded). Some clones in this sample may be carry-over from other donors' samples. CDR3 in amino acids: CASSLQGALSGGYTF. The CDR3 DNA reads as TGTGCCAGCAGCTTACAGGGGGCGCTGAGCGGTGGCTACACCTTC.